This T cell receptor (beta chain) derives from a study of T cells in Graves' hyperthyroidism and ophthalmopathy. For the study at large: Peripheral blood sampling occurred at initial diagnosis, before any treatment. Overall study results and limits: Classification by a 13 V-J model distinguished ophthalmopathy from stable hyperthyroidism. Most clonotypes expanded in thyroid above 0.001 were likewise present in blood.

This clonotype was detected ten times or more. Antigen: not known. For Graves' hyperthyroidism to be stable, ophthalmopathy could not progress within 18 months. V was pared by 4 bases and J by 6 bases, with 5 bases of the junction left unmatched. This CDR3 has 13 residues. Germline V CDR1 and CDR2: PRHDT, FYEKMQ (reference sequence). RNA transcripts served as the template for amplifying TCR beta CDR3 regions. HTBI primers were employed in a first-round RT-PCR of the TCR CDR3. TCRdb recomputed calls from the multiplex PCR reads with MiXCR, one row per CDR3 protein. The data show around 200,000 distinct CDR3 sequences, approximately 15% seen once.

Sequencing was done on a sample of blood. The source is a woman aged 50 to 60 with Graves' hyperthyroidism. This rearrangement joins TRBV13 to TRBJ1-1; 7 bases align to TRBD1. The CDR3 nucleotides read TGTGCCAGCAGCTCTCAGGGGGACCCTGAAGCTTTCTTT. Translating gives CASSSQGDPEAFF. The whole variable domain, remainder taken from reference TRBV13 and TRBJ1-1, is AAGVIQSPRHLIKEKRETATLKCYPIPRHDTVYWYQQGPGQDPQFLISFYEKMQSDKGSIPDRFSAQQFSDYHSELNMSSLELGDSALYFCASSSQGDPEAFFGQGTRLTVV.